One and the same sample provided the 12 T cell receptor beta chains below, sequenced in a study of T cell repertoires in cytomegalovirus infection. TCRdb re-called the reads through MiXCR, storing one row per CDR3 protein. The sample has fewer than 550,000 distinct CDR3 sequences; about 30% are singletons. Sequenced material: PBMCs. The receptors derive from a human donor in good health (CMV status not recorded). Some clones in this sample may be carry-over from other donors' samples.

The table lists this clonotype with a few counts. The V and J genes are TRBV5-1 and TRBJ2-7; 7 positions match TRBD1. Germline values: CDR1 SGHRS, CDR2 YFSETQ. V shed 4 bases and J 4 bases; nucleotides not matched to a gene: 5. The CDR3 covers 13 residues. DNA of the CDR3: TGCGCCAGCAGCCCGGGACAGCTTTACGAGCAGTACTTC. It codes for CASSPGQLYEQYF.

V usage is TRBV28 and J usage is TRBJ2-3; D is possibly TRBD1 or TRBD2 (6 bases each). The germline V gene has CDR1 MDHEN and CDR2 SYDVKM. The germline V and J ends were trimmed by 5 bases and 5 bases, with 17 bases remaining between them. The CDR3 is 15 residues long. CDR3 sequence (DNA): TGTGCCAGCAGTCCGGACTCCCGGGGGCTAGATACGCAGTATTTT. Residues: CASSPDSRGLDTQYF.

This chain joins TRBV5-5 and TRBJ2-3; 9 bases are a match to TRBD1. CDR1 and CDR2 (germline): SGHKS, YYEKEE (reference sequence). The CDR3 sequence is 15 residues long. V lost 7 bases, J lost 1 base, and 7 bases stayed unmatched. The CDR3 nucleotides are TGTGCCAGCGGACAGGGGACGACCGGCACAGATACGCAGTATTTT. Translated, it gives CASGQGTTGTDTQYF.

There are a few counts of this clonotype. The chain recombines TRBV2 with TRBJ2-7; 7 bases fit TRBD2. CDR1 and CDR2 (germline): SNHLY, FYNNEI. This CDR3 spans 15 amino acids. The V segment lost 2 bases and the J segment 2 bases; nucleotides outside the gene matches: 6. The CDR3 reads CASSESGGRAYEQYF. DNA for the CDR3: TGTGCCAGCAGTGAATCAGGCGGGAGAGCCTACGAGCAGTACTTC.

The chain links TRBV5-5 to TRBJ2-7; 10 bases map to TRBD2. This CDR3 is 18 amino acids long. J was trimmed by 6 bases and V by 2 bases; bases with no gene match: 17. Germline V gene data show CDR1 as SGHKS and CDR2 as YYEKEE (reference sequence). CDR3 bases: TGTGCCAGCAGCTTAAGGACAGGGATAGGAGCGGGAGGGCTCGAGCAGTACGTC. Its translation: CASSLRTGIGAGGLEQYV.

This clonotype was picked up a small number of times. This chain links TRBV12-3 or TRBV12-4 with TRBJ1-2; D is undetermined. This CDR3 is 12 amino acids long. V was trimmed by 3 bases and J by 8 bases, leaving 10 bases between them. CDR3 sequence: CASSLRPWGYTF. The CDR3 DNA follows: TGTGCCAGCAGTTTGAGGCCATGGGGCTACACCTTC.

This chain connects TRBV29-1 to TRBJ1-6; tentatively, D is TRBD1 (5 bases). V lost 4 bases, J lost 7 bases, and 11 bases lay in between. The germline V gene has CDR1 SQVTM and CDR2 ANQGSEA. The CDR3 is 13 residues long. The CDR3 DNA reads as TGCAGCGTTGGGTCTGGGGCGAATTCACCCCTCCACTTT. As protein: CSVGSGANSPLHF.

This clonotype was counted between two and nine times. CDR3 in DNA: TGCGCCAGCAGCCCCCTACCGGGACTAGCGGGATACGAGCAGTTCTTC. Protein: CASSPLPGLAGYEQFF. The gene calls are TRBV4-1 and TRBJ2-1, with TRBD2 matching over 13 bases. This CDR3 has 16 amino acids. Germline V gene lookup returns CDR1 MGHRA and CDR2 YSYEKL. Trimming took 4 bases from V and 10 from J; bases not matched to a gene: 10.

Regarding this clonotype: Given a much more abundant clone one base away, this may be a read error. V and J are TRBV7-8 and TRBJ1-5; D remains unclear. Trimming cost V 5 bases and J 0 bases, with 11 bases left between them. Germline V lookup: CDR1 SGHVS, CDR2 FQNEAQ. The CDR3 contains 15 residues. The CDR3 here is CASSRDKVSNQPQHF. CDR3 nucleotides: TGTGCCAGCAGCCGAGACAAGGTTAGCAATCAGCCCCAGCATTTT.

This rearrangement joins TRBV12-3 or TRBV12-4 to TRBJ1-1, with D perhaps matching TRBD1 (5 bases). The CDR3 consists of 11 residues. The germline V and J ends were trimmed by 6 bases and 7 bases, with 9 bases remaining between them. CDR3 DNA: TGTGCCAGCAGGGGTGACAGTGAAGCTTTCTTT. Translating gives CASRGDSEAFF.

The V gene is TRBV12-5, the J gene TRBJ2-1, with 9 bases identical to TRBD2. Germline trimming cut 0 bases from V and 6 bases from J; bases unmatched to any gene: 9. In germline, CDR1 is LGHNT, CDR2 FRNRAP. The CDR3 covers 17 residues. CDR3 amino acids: CASGLVGGAGGINEQFF. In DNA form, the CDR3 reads TGTGCTAGTGGTTTGGTAGGGGGTGCGGGAGGGATCAATGAGCAGTTCTTC.

CDR3 protein: CASSQGQGLSYEQYF. CDR3 DNA sequence: TGTGCCAGCAGCCAAGGACAGGGTCTCTCCTACGAGCAGTACTTC. This chain joins TRBV7-9 and TRBJ2-7; 8 bases fit TRBD1. Trimming cost V 5 bases and J 0 bases; bases outside gene matches: 6. The V gene's germline CDR1 is SEHNR and CDR2 FQNEAQ (reference sequence). The CDR3 extends over 15 amino acids.